This T cell receptor beta chain was sequenced for a study of cytomegalovirus exposure and HLA in healthy donors. This CDR3 comprises 15 residues. Trimming removed 2 bases from V and 5 bases from J; junction bases left unmatched: 6. Germline-derived CDR1 and CDR2 are PRHDT and FYEKMQ (reference sequence). The primer mix had 60 Vbeta and 13 Jbeta primers. Sequencing used immunoSEQ multiplex PCR; TCRdb keeps in-frame clones, though not all of them. Among about 200,000 clones listed, 75% to 85% were seen once. This clone has just one count. This clonotype originated in a woman aged 40 to 55 in good health and CMV-seronegative. Sequencing input: PBMCs. This rearrangement joins TRBV13 to TRBJ2-5; TRBD2 matches 9 bases. CDR3: CASSLLAGGLETQYF. The CDR3 nucleotides read TGTGCCAGCAGCTTATTGGCGGGAGGGCTGGAGACCCAGTACTTC.